This is a list of T cell receptor beta chains from one sample in a study of T-cell reconstitution after alpha-beta-depleted transplantation in children. One entry per CDR3 protein, called by TCRdb with MiXCR from the PCR reads. The data contain about 980,000 distinct CDR3 sequences, about 31% of them singletons. This sample comprised PBMCs, mostly from graft donor cells, obtained 360 days after TCRalphabeta/CD19-depleted stem cell transplant. The receptors stem from a boy under three years old who had a stem cell transplant for SCID, so the T cells may come from the graft donor. CDR3s leave out the opening cysteine and the closing phenylalanine or tryptophan. The D gene is left open where the match is weak.

TRBJ2-1	TRBV5-1	.	ASSSTGSTNEQF
TRBJ1-2	TRBV20-1	TRBD1	SARDNPQRTGYGYT
TRBJ2-7	TRBV20-1	TRBD2	SARLAGGRYEQY
TRBJ2-1	TRBV5-6	.	ASSSAREEF
TRBJ1-3	TRBV12-3/TRBV12-4	.	ASSFLFASGDTIY
TRBJ2-3	TRBV12-3/TRBV12-4	.	ASSFSIILGSRGSTDTQY
TRBJ2-2	TRBV5-1	TRBD1	ASSPPGTGGSGTGELF
TRBJ1-1	TRBV5-1	.	ASSQRIDRNTEAF
TRBJ2-1	TRBV10-3	.	AISERSGGDMAYEQF
TRBJ2-1	TRBV4-2	TRBD1	ASSRIDRADYNEQF
TRBJ1-2	TRBV5-1	.	ASRAFGDDYGYT
TRBJ1-1	TRBV12-3/TRBV12-4	.	ASSPRTLNTEAF
TRBJ1-3	TRBV6-5	TRBD1	ASSYDRQGTIY
TRBJ2-5	TRBV29-1	.	SVEDFWSQETQY
TRBJ1-1	TRBV9	TRBD1	ASSVIQGDTEAF
TRBJ2-1	TRBV28	.	ASSFRLVYNEQF
TRBJ1-1	TRBV20-1	.	SASPDWGDAGAEAF
TRBJ2-1	TRBV12-3/TRBV12-4	TRBD2	ASSSGLAGGTQF
TRBJ1-1	TRBV20-1	.	SARAGRITEAF
TRBJ2-1	TRBV19	TRBD1	ASLGTGGSRSYNEQF
TRBJ2-2	TRBV20-1	.	SARGRAGNTGELF
TRBJ2-5	TRBV5-1	.	ASSSTQQETQY
TRBJ1-5	TRBV10-3	.	AISESRGRQPQH
TRBJ2-1	TRBV27	TRBD1	ASRGQDLNLGQF
TRBJ2-3	TRBV20-1	TRBD2	SARDKALAGGPSTDTQY
TRBJ1-2	TRBV5-1	.	ASSLEGGSLNYGYT
TRBJ2-5	TRBV27	.	ASSPSPGHPQETQY
TRBJ1-1	TRBV28	.	ASRGVYTEAF
TRBJ2-5	TRBV2	.	ASSEALGANPSPRGETQY
TRBJ1-4	TRBV3-1	TRBD1	ASSQDRVHEKLF
TRBJ1-4	TRBV12-3/TRBV12-4	.	ASSFPGVVEKLF
TRBJ2-1	TRBV7-7	TRBD2	ASSLEPSGNEQF
TRBJ2-1	TRBV9	.	ASSPSPGLSNSYNEQF
TRBJ1-1	TRBV5-5	.	ASSLIGLTPEAF
TRBJ2-7	TRBV7-3	TRBD1	ASSLSGSAGTGGAYEQY
TRBJ2-5	TRBV5-5	TRBD1	ASSPDRAVRGKTQY
TRBJ2-3	TRBV5-1	.	ASSLYGGRVVVGADTQY
TRBJ2-5	TRBV7-9	.	ASSFSGTPYQETQY
TRBJ2-5	TRBV6-5	TRBD1	ASSSTGAQETQY
TRBJ2-5	TRBV3-1	TRBD2	ASSQAGGQETQY
TRBJ2-6	TRBV4-3	TRBD1	ASSQEGTGRPGANVLT
TRBJ2-3	TRBV25-1	.	ASNFLTGDTQY
TRBJ1-3	TRBV30	.	AWSVVSRAAGNTIY
TRBJ1-6	TRBV27	.	ASSTGPNNSPLH
TRBJ2-7	TRBV6-5	TRBD1	ASSSNTPGQPPYEQY
TRBJ1-2	TRBV4-1	.	ASSQGTDGYT
TRBJ2-7	TRBV12-3/TRBV12-4	TRBD1	ASRRTGGGEQY
TRBJ2-1	TRBV10-3	TRBD1	AISDNTGAFYNEQF